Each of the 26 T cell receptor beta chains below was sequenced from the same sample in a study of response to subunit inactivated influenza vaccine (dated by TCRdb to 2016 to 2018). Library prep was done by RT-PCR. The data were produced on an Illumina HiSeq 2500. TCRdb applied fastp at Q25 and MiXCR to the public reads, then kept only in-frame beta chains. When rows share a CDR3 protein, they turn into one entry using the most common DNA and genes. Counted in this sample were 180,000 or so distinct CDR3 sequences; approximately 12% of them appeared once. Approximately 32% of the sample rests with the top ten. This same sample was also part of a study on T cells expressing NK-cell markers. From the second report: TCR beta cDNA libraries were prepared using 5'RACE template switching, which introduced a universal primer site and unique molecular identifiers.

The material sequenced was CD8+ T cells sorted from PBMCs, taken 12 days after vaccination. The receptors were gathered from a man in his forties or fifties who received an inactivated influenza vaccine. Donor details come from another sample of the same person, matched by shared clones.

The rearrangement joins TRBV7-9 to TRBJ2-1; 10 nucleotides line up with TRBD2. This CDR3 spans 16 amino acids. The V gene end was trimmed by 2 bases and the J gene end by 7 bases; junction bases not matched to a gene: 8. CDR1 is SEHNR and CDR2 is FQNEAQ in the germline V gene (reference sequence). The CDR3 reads CASSLKIGTSVNEQFF. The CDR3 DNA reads TGTGCCAGCAGCTTAAAGATTGGGACTAGCGTTAATGAGCAGTTCTTC.

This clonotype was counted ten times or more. The DNA for the CDR3 is TGCGCCAGCAGCGGTGACAATGAGCAGTTCTTC. It translates to CASSGDNEQFF. The chain uses TRBV5-1 and TRBJ2-1; unclear D gene. The CDR3 runs 11 residues. The germline V and J ends were trimmed by 4 bases and 5 bases, with 4 bases remaining between them. Looked up from germline, CDR1 is SGHRS and CDR2 is YFSETQ.

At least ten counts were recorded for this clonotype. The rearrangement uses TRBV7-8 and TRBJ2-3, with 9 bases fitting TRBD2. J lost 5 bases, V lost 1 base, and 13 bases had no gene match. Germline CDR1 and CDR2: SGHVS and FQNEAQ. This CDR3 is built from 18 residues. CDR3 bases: TGTGCCAGCAGCTTAGAGGCGGGGATAGCGGGAGTTCTAGATACGCAGTATTTT. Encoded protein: CASSLEAGIAGVLDTQYF.

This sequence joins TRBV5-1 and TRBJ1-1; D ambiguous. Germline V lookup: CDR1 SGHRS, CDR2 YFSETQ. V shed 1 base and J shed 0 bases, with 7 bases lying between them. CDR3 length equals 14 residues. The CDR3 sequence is CASSLRAMNTEAFF. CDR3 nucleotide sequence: TGCGCCAGCAGCTTGAGGGCGATGAACACTGAAGCTTTCTTT.

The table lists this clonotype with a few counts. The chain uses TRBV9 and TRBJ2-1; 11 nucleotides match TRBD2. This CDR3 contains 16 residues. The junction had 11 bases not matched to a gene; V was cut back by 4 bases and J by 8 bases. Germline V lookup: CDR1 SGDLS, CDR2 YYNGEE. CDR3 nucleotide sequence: TGTGCCAGCAGCTCCGGGGGACTAGCGGAGGGGGATGAGCAGTTCTTC. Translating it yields CASSSGGLAEGDEQFF. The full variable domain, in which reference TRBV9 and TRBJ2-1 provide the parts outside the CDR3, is DSGVTQTPKHLITATGQRVTLRCSPRSGDLSVYWYQQSLDQGLQFLIQYYNGEERAKGNILERFSAQQFPDLHSELNLSSLELGDSALYFCASSSGGLAEGDEQFFGPGTRLTVL.

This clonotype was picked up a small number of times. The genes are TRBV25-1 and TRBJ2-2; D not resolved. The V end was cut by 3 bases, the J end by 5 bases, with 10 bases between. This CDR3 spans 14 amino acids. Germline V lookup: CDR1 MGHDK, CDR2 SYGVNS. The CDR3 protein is CASSDSWPTGELFF. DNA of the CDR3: TGTGCCAGCAGTGACTCTTGGCCTACCGGGGAGCTGTTTTTT. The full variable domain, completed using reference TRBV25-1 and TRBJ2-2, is EADIYQTPRYLVIGTGKKITLECSQTMGHDKMYWYQQDPGMELHLIHYSYGVNSTEKGDLSSESTVSRIRTEHFPLTLESARPSHTSQYLCASSDSWPTGELFFGEGSRLTVL.

The CDR3 nucleotides are TGTGCCAGCAGTTGGACTAGTAGGGACCAAGAGACCCAGTACTTC. Translating it yields CASSWTSRDQETQYF. The chain joins TRBV2 to TRBJ2-5, with 7 bases fitting TRBD2. Germline assignment: CDR1 SNHLY and CDR2 FYNNEI. The CDR3 is 15 amino acids. V gave up 5 bases and J gave up 0 bases; unmatched junction bases: 6.

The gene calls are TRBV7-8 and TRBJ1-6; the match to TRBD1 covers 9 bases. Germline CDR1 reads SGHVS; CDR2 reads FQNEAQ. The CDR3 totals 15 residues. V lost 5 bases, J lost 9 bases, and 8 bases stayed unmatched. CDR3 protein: CASSDGTGMFSPLHF. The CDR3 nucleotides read TGTGCCAGCAGCGACGGGACAGGGATGTTTTCACCCCTCCACTTT.

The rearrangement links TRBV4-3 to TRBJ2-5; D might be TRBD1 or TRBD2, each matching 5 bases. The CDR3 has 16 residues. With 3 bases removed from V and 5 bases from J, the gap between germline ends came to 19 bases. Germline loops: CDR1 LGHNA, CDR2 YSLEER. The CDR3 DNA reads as TGCGCCAGCAGCCAGGGCCCGGGACGCACCGGGGAGACCCAGTACTTC. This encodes CASSQGPGRTGETQYF.

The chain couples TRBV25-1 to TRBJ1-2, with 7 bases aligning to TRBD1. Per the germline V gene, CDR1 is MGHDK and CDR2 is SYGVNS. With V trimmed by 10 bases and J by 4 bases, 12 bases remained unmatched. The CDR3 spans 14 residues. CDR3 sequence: CATRGGTEGYGYTF. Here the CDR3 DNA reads TGTGCCACCAGGGGGGGGACAGAGGGCTATGGCTACACCTTC.

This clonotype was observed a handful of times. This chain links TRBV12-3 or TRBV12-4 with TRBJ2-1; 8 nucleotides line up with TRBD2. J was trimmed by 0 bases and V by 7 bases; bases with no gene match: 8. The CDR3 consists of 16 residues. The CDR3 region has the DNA TGTGCCAGCAACCCGCTGGGGACTAGCTCCTACAATGAGCAGTTCTTC. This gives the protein CASNPLGTSSYNEQFF.

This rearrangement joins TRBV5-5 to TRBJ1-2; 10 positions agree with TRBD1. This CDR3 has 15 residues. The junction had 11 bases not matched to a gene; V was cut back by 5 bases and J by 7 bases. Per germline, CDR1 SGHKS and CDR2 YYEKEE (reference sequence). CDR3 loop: CASRVGIGTGVGYTF. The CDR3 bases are TGTGCCAGCAGGGTCGGAATCGGGACAGGGGTTGGCTACACCTTC.

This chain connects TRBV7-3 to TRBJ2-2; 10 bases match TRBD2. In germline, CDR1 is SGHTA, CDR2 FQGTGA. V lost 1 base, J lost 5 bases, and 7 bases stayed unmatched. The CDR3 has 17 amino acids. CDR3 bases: TGTGCCAGCAGCTTAAGGCTAGCGGGAGTAGGAACCGGGGAGCTGTTTTTT. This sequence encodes CASSLRLAGVGTGELFF.

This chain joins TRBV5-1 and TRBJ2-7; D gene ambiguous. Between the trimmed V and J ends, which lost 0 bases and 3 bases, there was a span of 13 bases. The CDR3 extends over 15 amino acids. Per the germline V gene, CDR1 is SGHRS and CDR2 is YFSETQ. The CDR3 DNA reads TGCGCCAGCAGCTTGGTTTCCGGTCGGGTCTACGAGCAGTACTTC. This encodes CASSLVSGRVYEQYF.

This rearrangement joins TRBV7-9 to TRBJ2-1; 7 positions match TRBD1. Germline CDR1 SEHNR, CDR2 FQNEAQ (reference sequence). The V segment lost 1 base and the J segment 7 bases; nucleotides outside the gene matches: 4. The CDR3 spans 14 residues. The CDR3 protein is CASSLEGALNEQFF. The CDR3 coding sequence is TGTGCCAGCAGCTTAGAGGGGGCGCTTAATGAGCAGTTCTTC.

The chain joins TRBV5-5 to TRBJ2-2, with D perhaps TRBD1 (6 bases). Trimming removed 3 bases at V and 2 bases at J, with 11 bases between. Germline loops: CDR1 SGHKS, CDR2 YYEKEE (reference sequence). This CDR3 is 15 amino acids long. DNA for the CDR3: TGTGCCAGCAGCTCAGGACAGCTTAACACCGGGGAGCTGTTTTTT. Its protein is CASSSGQLNTGELFF.

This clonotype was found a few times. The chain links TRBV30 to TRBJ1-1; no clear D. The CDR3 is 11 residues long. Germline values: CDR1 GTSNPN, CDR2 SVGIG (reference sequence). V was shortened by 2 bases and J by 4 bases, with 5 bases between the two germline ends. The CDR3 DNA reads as TGTGCCTGGAGTCGGGGCACTGAAGCTTTCTTT. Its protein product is CAWSRGTEAFF.

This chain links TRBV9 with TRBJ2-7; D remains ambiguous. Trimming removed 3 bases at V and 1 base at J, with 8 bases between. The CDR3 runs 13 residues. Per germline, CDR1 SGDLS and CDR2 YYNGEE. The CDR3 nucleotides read TGTGCCAGCAGCGACGAGCGTTCCTACGAGCAGTACTTC. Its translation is CASSDERSYEQYF.

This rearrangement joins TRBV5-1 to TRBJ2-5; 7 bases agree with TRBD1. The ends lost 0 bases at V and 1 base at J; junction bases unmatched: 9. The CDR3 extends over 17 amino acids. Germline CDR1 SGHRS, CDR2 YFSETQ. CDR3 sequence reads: CASSLVGTADSQETQYF. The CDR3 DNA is TGCGCCAGCAGCTTGGTAGGGACAGCTGACTCCCAAGAGACCCAGTACTTC.

The CDR3 spells CACLWSSGDYEQYF. The CDR3 DNA sequence: TGTGCCTGTCTTTGGTCTAGCGGGGACTACGAGCAGTACTTC. V usage is TRBV30 and J usage is TRBJ2-7; 9 nucleotides align to TRBD2. V was pared by 6 bases and J by 3 bases, with 9 bases of the junction left unmatched. Germline loops: CDR1 GTSNPN, CDR2 SVGIG (reference sequence). This CDR3 contains 14 residues.

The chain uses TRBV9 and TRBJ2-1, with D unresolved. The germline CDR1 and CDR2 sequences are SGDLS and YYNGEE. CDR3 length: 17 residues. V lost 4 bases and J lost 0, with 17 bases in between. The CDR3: CASSPGNLHDSYNEQFF. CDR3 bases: TGTGCCAGCAGCCCAGGTAACTTACACGACTCCTACAATGAGCAGTTCTTC.

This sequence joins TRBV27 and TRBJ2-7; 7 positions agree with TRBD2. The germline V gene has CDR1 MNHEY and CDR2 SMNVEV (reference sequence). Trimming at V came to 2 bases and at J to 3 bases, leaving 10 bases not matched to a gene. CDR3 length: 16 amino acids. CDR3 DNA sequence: TGTGCCAGCAGTTTAGTTGGGGGAGGGCTTATCTACGAGCAGTACTTC. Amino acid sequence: CASSLVGGGLIYEQYF.

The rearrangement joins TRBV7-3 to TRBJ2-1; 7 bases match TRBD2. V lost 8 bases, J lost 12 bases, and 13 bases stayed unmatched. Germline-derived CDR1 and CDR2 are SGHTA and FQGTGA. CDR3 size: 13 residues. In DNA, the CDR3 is TGTGCCAGCGCGGGAGAGCCATCTTTCGTGCAGTTCTTC. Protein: CASAGEPSFVQFF.

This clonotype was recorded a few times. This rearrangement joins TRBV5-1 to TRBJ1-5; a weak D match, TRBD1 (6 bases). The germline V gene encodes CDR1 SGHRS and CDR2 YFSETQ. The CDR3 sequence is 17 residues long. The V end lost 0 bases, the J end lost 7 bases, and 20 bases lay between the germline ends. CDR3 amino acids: CASSLEGESDKVQPQHF. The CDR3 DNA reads TGCGCCAGCAGCTTGGAGGGGGAGTCAGACAAGGTGCAGCCCCAGCATTTT. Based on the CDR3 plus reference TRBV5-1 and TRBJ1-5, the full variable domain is KAGVTQTPRYLIKTRGQQVTLSCSPISGHRSVSWYQQTPGQGLQFLFEYFSETQRNKGNFPGRFSGRQFSNSRSEMNVSTLELGDSALYLCASSLEGESDKVQPQHFGDGTRLSIL.

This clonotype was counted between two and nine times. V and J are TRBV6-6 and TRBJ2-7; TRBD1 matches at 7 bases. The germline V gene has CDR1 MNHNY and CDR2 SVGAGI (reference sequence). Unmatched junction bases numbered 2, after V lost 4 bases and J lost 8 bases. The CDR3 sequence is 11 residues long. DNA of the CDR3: TGTGCCAGCAGTTCGACAGGGCAGCAGTACTTC. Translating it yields CASSSTGQQYF.

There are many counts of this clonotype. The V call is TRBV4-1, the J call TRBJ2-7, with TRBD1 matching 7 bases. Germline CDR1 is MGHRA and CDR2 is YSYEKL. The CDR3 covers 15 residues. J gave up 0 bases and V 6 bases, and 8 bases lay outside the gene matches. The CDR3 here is CASRPHRQGSYEQYF. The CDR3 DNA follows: TGCGCCAGCAGGCCCCACCGACAGGGCTCCTACGAGCAGTACTTC.